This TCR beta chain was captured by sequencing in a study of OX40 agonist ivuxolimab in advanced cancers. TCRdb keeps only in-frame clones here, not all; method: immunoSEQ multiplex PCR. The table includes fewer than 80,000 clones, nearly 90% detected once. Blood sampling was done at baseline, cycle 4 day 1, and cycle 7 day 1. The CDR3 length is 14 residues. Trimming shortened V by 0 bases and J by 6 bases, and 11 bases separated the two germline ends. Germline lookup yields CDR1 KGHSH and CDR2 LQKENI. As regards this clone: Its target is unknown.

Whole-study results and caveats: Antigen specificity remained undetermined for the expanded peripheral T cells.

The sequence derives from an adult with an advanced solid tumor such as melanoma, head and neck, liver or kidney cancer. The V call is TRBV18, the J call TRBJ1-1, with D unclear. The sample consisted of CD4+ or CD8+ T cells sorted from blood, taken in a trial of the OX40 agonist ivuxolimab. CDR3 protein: CASSPPVREAEAFF. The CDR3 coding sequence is TGTGCCAGCTCACCACCTGTACGGGAGGCTGAAGCTTTCTTT.